The TCR beta chain under discussion was sequenced for a study of cytomegalovirus exposure and HLA in healthy donors. Some clones are missing from TCRdb's copy, which holds only in-frame ones; the method was immunoSEQ multiplex PCR. The sample includes around 230,000 clones, 70% to 90% of them seen just once. CDR3 length: 14 residues. Trimming took 7 bases from V and 5 from J; bases not matched to a gene: 9. CDR1 is KGHSH, CDR2 LQKENI, per germline. The sequence was collected from a woman aged 25 to 39 in good health and CMV-seropositive. The sample comprised PBMCs. The rearrangement uses TRBV18 and TRBJ2-7; 9 positions match TRBD1. Written as DNA, the CDR3 is TGTGCCAGCTATAGAGGACAGGGGAACAACGAGCAGTACTTC. Its protein product is CASYRGQGNNEQYF.